A selection of T cell receptor beta chains follows, all from one sample in a study of blood T cells in healthy people across ages. TCRdb reanalysed the 5' RACE reads using MiXCR and keeps one entry per CDR3 protein. The data hold approximately 800,000 distinct CDR3 sequences, with approximately 60% observed a single time. Material: blood. The receptor set was obtained from a man in his forties in good health. Both conserved end residues are part of each CDR3. Each record gives: V gene, CDR3 length, clone size, D gene, J gene, CDR3 protein, CDR3 DNA. A D gene is named only where the DNA matches it firmly. Only part of the rows carry a size: once, few, many, or a class if the clone is expanded.

>TRBV27|15|NA|TRBD2|TRBJ2-7
CASSFGRGGSYEQYF
TGTGCCAGCAGTTTCGGGCGGGGGGGCTCCTACGAGCAGTACTTC
>TRBV29-1|13|NA|TRBD1|TRBJ2-3
CSVPGTGGASQYF
TGCAGCGTCCCTGGGACAGGGGGCGCCTCGCAGTATTTT
>TRBV5-6|13|NA|NA|TRBJ2-7
CASSSTAEYEQYF
TGTGCCAGCAGCTCGACAGCAGAGTACGAGCAGTACTTC
>TRBV6-2/TRBV6-3|14|NA|NA|TRBJ1-5
CASSYSAGNQPQHF
TGTGCCAGCAGTTACTCGGCGGGGAATCAGCCCCAGCATTTT
>TRBV5-1|14|few|NA|TRBJ2-5
CASSLAGNEETQYF
TGCGCCAGCAGCTTGGCAGGGAATGAAGAGACCCAGTACTTC
>TRBV3-1|17|NA|TRBD1|TRBJ1-5
CASSPYGGQGLVQPQHF
TGTGCCAGCAGCCCCTACGGTGGACAGGGGCTTGTTCAGCCCCAGCATTTT
>TRBV12-3/TRBV12-4|16|few|NA|TRBJ2-7
CASSLGARGFAYEQYF
TGTGCCAGCAGTCTTGGCGCCCGGGGGTTTGCCTACGAGCAGTACTTC
>TRBV7-2|13|NA|TRBD2|TRBJ2-3
CASTTSGRSAQYF
TGTGCCAGCACGACTAGCGGGAGGTCTGCGCAGTATTTT
>TRBV5-1|19|few|TRBD2|TRBJ2-6
CASSLVGLAGLSGANVLTF
TGCGCCAGCAGCCTCGTCGGACTAGCGGGACTCTCTGGGGCCAACGTCCTGACTTTC
>TRBV7-9|15|NA|TRBD2|TRBJ2-1
CASSLVEREGPEQFF
TGTGCCAGCAGCTTAGTAGAGCGGGAGGGCCCTGAGCAGTTCTTC
>TRBV6-6|11|NA|NA|TRBJ1-2
CASSSLSSYTF
TGTGCCAGCAGTAGCCTCTCCAGCTACACCTTC
>TRBV10-3|12|NA|NA|TRBJ2-1
CATSDTTDEQFF
TGTGCCACCAGTGATACTACCGATGAGCAGTTCTTC
>TRBV9|15|NA|NA|TRBJ1-1
CASSVGVDGNTEAFF
TGTGCCAGCAGCGTAGGTGTGGATGGGAACACTGAAGCTTTCTTT
>TRBV29-1|17|NA|NA|TRBJ2-7
CSLLLAGRGLGSYEQYF
TGCAGCCTCCTCTTGGCAGGGAGAGGTCTTGGGTCCTACGAGCAGTACTTC
>TRBV6-2/TRBV6-3|13|NA|NA|TRBJ2-3
CASRPTGIGAQYF
TGTGCCAGCAGACCAACCGGGATAGGGGCGCAGTATTTT
>TRBV6-4|14|few|TRBD2|TRBJ2-1
CASSELSGGAEQFF
TGTGCCAGCAGTGAGCTGAGCGGGGGCGCCGAGCAGTTCTTC
>TRBV5-1|19|NA|TRBD1|TRBJ1-4
CASSVQQGAFVLRNEKLFF
TGCGCCAGCAGCGTGCAACAGGGGGCCTTTGTTTTAAGGAATGAAAAACTGTTTTTT
>TRBV30|14|NA|NA|TRBJ2-5
CAWKLGQGAETQYF
TGTGCCTGGAAATTGGGGCAGGGAGCAGAGACCCAGTACTTC
>TRBV7-2|14|NA|NA|TRBJ2-3
CASSLSVSTLMQYF
TGTGCCAGCAGCTTATCCGTCTCTACTCTAATGCAGTATTTT
>TRBV12-3/TRBV12-4|14|NA|TRBD1|TRBJ1-2
CASKPTGFDYGYTF
TGTGCCAGCAAACCGACAGGGTTCGACTATGGCTACACCTTC
>TRBV27|12|NA|NA|TRBJ2-5
CASRPNGQTQYF
TGTGCCAGCAGGCCCAACGGCCAGACCCAGTACTTC
>TRBV6-1|16|NA|NA|TRBJ2-3
CASSEIGAWGTDTQYF
TGTGCCAGCAGTGAGATAGGGGCGTGGGGCACAGATACGCAGTATTTT
>TRBV6-1|18|NA|NA|TRBJ1-5
CASSSGGKNEWSNQPQHF
TGTGCCAGCAGTAGCGGGGGCAAAAATGAGTGGAGTAATCAGCCCCAGCATTTT
>TRBV29-1|14|NA|TRBD1|TRBJ2-5
CSVAGGTGQETQYF
TGCAGCGTTGCTGGGGGGACAGGGCAAGAGACCCAGTACTTC
>TRBV12-3/TRBV12-4|11|few|NA|TRBJ2-1
CASTPQTEQFF
TGTGCCAGCACCCCACAGACTGAGCAGTTCTTC
>TRBV6-2/TRBV6-3|15|many|NA|TRBJ2-6
CASSPRQSGANVLTF
TGTGCCAGCAGCCCCCGACAGTCTGGGGCCAACGTCCTGACTTTC
>TRBV25-1|15|NA|NA|TRBJ1-5
CANSGQKYSNQPQHF
TGTGCCAACAGCGGACAGAAATATAGCAATCAGCCCCAGCATTTT
>TRBV7-2|15|few|NA|TRBJ2-7
CASSLEFGSSYEQYF
TGTGCCAGCAGCTTAGAGTTTGGGTCCTCCTACGAGCAGTACTTC
>TRBV7-9|13|NA|TRBD2|TRBJ2-3
CASSRTSYDTQYF
TGTGCCAGCAGCCGGACTAGTTATGATACGCAGTATTTT
>TRBV6-1|18|few|TRBD2|TRBJ2-1
CASSLGSSGALPRREQFF
TGTGCCAGCAGTCTGGGGTCTAGCGGAGCCCTCCCCCGACGGGAGCAGTTCTTC
>TRBV14|13|few|NA|TRBJ1-1
CATRTAPDDKAFF
TGTGCCACAAGGACAGCACCGGACGACAAAGCTTTCTTT
>TRBV29-1|12|NA|NA|TRBJ1-4
CSVGLTGEKLFF
TGCAGCGTTGGACTTACGGGGGAAAAACTATTTTTT
>TRBV20-1|14|NA|TRBD2|TRBJ2-1
CSARRAGLGNEQFF
TGCAGTGCTAGGAGAGCGGGGTTGGGCAATGAGCAGTTCTTC
>TRBV11-2|16|NA|NA|TRBJ2-3
CASSFLRLERWNTQYF
TGTGCCAGCAGCTTCTTAAGGTTGGAACGTTGGAATACGCAGTATTTT
>TRBV4-2|16|few|NA|TRBJ2-3
CASSQDLGSSTDTQYF
TGTGCCAGCAGCCAAGATCTCGGCAGCTCCACAGATACGCAGTATTTT
>TRBV5-1|16|NA|TRBD1|TRBJ2-3
CASSLDRGLTTDTQYF
TGCGCCAGCAGCTTGGACAGGGGGCTTACCACAGATACGCAGTATTTT
>TRBV10-3|16|many|TRBD2|TRBJ2-3
CAISESAGGGTDTQYF
TGTGCCATCAGTGAGTCGGCGGGAGGAGGCACAGATACGCAGTATTTT
>TRBV5-1|12|NA|NA|TRBJ2-5
CASRRSQETQYF
TGCGCCAGCAGGCGATCACAAGAGACCCAGTACTTC
>TRBV5-1|16|NA|NA|TRBJ2-3
CASSVGPRMSTDTQYF
TGCGCCAGCAGCGTGGGACCGCGAATGAGCACAGATACGCAGTATTTT
>TRBV28|15|NA|TRBD2|TRBJ2-1
CASDGTSGRDNEQFF
TGTGCCAGCGACGGGACTAGCGGACGAGACAATGAGCAGTTCTTC
>TRBV28|12|NA|TRBD1|TRBJ2-5
CASSRPGGLVYF
TGTGCCAGCAGCCGACCAGGGGGTCTAGTGTACTTC
>TRBV20-1|12|NA|NA|TRBJ2-5
CSALTEKETQYF
TGCAGTGCTCTGACGGAAAAAGAGACCCAGTACTTC
>TRBV2|14|NA|NA|TRBJ1-2
CASNPRQTNYGYTF
TGTGCCAGCAACCCCCGGCAGACTAACTATGGCTACACCTTC
>TRBV29-1|13|few|NA|TRBJ2-3
CSVGPSSDSTQYF
TGCAGCGTTGGCCCTTCTAGCGACAGTACGCAGTATTTT
>TRBV20-1|15|NA|NA|TRBJ2-5
CSAILPPEGRETQYF
TGCAGTGCTATTCTCCCCCCCGAGGGGCGAGAGACCCAGTACTTC
>TRBV12-3/TRBV12-4|19|once|TRBD2|TRBJ2-1
CASNLYSRGLAGALNEQFF
TGTGCCAGCAACCTTTATTCCCGAGGACTAGCGGGGGCTCTAAATGAGCAGTTCTTC
>TRBV24-1|17|many|TRBD2|TRBJ2-1
CATSDLTSGSSYNEQFF
TGTGCCACCAGTGATTTGACTAGCGGGAGCTCCTACAATGAGCAGTTCTTC
>TRBV20-1|17|few|NA|TRBJ2-1
CSARDPRGVTARNEQFF
TGCAGTGCTAGAGACCCCAGGGGGGTAACAGCCCGGAATGAGCAGTTCTTC
>TRBV5-1|15|NA|NA|TRBJ2-4
CASSPGREAKNIQYF
TGCGCCAGCAGCCCCGGCAGGGAGGCCAAAAACATTCAGTACTTC
>TRBV3-1|14|once|NA|TRBJ1-2
CASSLGHRVDGYTF
TGTGCCAGCAGCCTTGGACACAGGGTGGATGGCTACACCTTC
>TRBV29-1|15|NA|TRBD1|TRBJ2-1
CSVEGTGISYNEQFF
TGCAGCGTTGAAGGGACAGGGATATCCTACAATGAGCAGTTCTTC
>TRBV9|17|NA|TRBD2|TRBJ2-3
CASSVDLPGGQVDTQYF
TGTGCCAGCAGCGTAGATCTGCCGGGGGGGCAGGTAGATACGCAGTATTTT
>TRBV2|14|NA|NA|TRBJ2-4
CASSDFSGPHIQYF
TGTGCCAGCAGTGATTTCTCAGGGCCCCACATTCAGTACTTC
>TRBV6-1|18|once|TRBD2|TRBJ2-5
CASSPGLAGAPYQETQYF
TGTGCCAGCAGCCCCGGACTAGCGGGGGCCCCGTACCAAGAGACCCAGTACTTC
>TRBV11-2|14|NA|NA|TRBJ2-3
CASSSPPYTDTQYF
TGTGCCAGCAGCTCACCTCCCTACACAGATACGCAGTATTTT